The rows below give T cell receptor beta chains drawn from one sample of a study of long-term antiretroviral therapy in people with HIV. Assay: immunoSEQ multiplex PCR; the TCRdb copy retains only in-frame clones and omits some. Among around 36,000 clones, about four fifths were seen once, and the ten largest hold about 3.5%. The sample consisted of unsorted PBMCs, taken 3 years after starting antiretroviral therapy. These receptors were collected from a man over 45 with HIV. CDR3s include the opening cysteine and the closing phenylalanine or tryptophan. Fields, in order: CDR3 length, clone size, V gene, J gene, D gene, CDR3 protein, CDR3 DNA. D genes are given only for firm matches. Where a row states a size, it is once, few, many or the class of an expanded clone; other rows omit it.

cdr3_length: 14
clone_size: once
v_call: TRBV5-1
j_call: TRBJ2-7
d_call: -
cdr3_aa: CASSFDGFSYEQYF
cdr3_nt: TGCGCCAGCAGCTTTGATGGCTTCTCCTACGAGCAGTACTTC

cdr3_length: 16
clone_size: -
v_call: TRBV27
j_call: TRBJ1-5
d_call: -
cdr3_aa: CASSLGAGSGNQPQHF
cdr3_nt: TGTGCCAGCAGTTTAGGGGCGGGGTCAGGCAATCAGCCCCAGCATTTT

cdr3_length: 14
clone_size: -
v_call: TRBV5-4
j_call: TRBJ2-3
d_call: TRBD1
cdr3_aa: CASSGTGPTDTQYF
cdr3_nt: TGTGCCAGCTCGGGGACAGGGCCCACAGATACGCAGTATTTT

cdr3_length: 13
clone_size: -
v_call: TRBV5-1
j_call: TRBJ1-3
d_call: -
cdr3_aa: CASSLEAPNTIYF
cdr3_nt: TGCGCCAGCAGCTTGGAGGCCCCTAACACCATATATTTT

cdr3_length: 13
clone_size: -
v_call: TRBV7-3
j_call: TRBJ2-1
d_call: -
cdr3_aa: CASSLGTGLEQFF
cdr3_nt: TGTGCCAGCAGCTTAGGTACAGGGCTTGAGCAGTTCTTC

cdr3_length: 12
clone_size: -
v_call: TRBV6-6
j_call: TRBJ2-7
d_call: -
cdr3_aa: CASSMGHSEQYF
cdr3_nt: TGTGCCAGCAGTATGGGACATTCCGAGCAGTACTTC

cdr3_length: 13
clone_size: -
v_call: TRBV15
j_call: TRBJ1-4
d_call: TRBD1
cdr3_aa: CATSKDRAEKLFF
cdr3_nt: TGTGCCACCAGCAAAGACAGGGCTGAAAAACTGTTTTTT

cdr3_length: 14
clone_size: -
v_call: TRBV5-4
j_call: TRBJ1-3
d_call: -
cdr3_aa: CASRGGGSGNTIYF
cdr3_nt: TGTGCCAGCAGGGGTGGGGGCTCTGGAAACACCATATATTTT

cdr3_length: 18
clone_size: -
v_call: TRBV7-8
j_call: TRBJ2-7
d_call: TRBD2
cdr3_aa: CASSFRTSGQFSSYEQYF
cdr3_nt: TGTGCCAGCAGCTTTAGGACTAGCGGGCAATTTTCCTCCTACGAGCAGTACTTC

cdr3_length: 16
clone_size: few
v_call: TRBV27
j_call: TRBJ2-3
d_call: -
cdr3_aa: CASSLSKGGSTDTQYF
cdr3_nt: TGTGCCAGCAGTTTATCGAAGGGCGGATCCACAGATACGCAGTATTTT

cdr3_length: 15
clone_size: -
v_call: TRBV5-1
j_call: TRBJ2-5
d_call: TRBD2
cdr3_aa: CASSPGLAGGETQYF
cdr3_nt: TGCGCCAGCAGCCCCGGACTAGCGGGAGGAGAGACCCAGTACTTC

cdr3_length: 14
clone_size: -
v_call: TRBV7-2
j_call: TRBJ1-5
d_call: -
cdr3_aa: CASSSQASNQPQHF
cdr3_nt: TGTGCCAGCAGCTCACAGGCTAGCAATCAGCCCCAGCATTTT

cdr3_length: 15
clone_size: once
v_call: TRBV13
j_call: TRBJ2-1
d_call: TRBD2
cdr3_aa: CASSLGGAGGDEQFF
cdr3_nt: TGTGCCAGCAGCTTAGGCGGGGCGGGGGGTGATGAGCAGTTCTTC

cdr3_length: 14
clone_size: -
v_call: TRBV30
j_call: TRBJ2-2
d_call: -
cdr3_aa: CAWSPGTSTGELFF
cdr3_nt: TGTGCCTGGAGCCCTGGGACTTCCACCGGGGAGCTGTTTTTT

cdr3_length: 13
clone_size: -
v_call: TRBV28
j_call: TRBJ2-7
d_call: -
cdr3_aa: CASREGGAKEQYF
cdr3_nt: TGTGCCAGCAGGGAGGGGGGGGCAAAGGAGCAGTACTTC

cdr3_length: 15
clone_size: -
v_call: TRBV7-2
j_call: TRBJ1-6
d_call: TRBD1
cdr3_aa: CASSLAGQGRSPLHF
cdr3_nt: TGTGCCAGCAGCTTAGCCGGACAGGGGAGGTCACCCCTCCACTTT

cdr3_length: 15
clone_size: -
v_call: TRBV18
j_call: TRBJ2-7
d_call: TRBD2
cdr3_aa: CASSPAGGSFYEQYF
cdr3_nt: TGTGCCAGCTCCCCAGCGGGGGGCAGTTTCTACGAGCAGTACTTC

cdr3_length: 14
clone_size: -
v_call: TRBV2
j_call: TRBJ2-3
d_call: -
cdr3_aa: CASRFDRNTDTQYF
cdr3_nt: TGTGCCAGCAGATTCGACCGAAACACAGATACGCAGTATTTT

cdr3_length: 14
clone_size: few
v_call: TRBV7-2
j_call: TRBJ2-3
d_call: -
cdr3_aa: CASSTPWFADTQYF
cdr3_nt: TGTGCCAGCAGCACCCCCTGGTTCGCAGATACGCAGTATTTT

cdr3_length: 13
clone_size: -
v_call: TRBV7-6
j_call: TRBJ2-5
d_call: -
cdr3_aa: CASSLRLEETQYF
cdr3_nt: TGTGCCAGCAGCTTAAGACTGGAAGAGACCCAGTACTTC

cdr3_length: 16
clone_size: -
v_call: TRBV18
j_call: TRBJ2-2
d_call: -
cdr3_aa: CASSPRTTRNTGELFF
cdr3_nt: TGTGCCAGCTCACCACGGACTACCAGAAACACCGGGGAGCTGTTTTTT

cdr3_length: 13
clone_size: -
v_call: TRBV5-1
j_call: TRBJ2-1
d_call: -
cdr3_aa: CASRLGQHNEQFF
cdr3_nt: TGCGCCAGCAGGTTGGGACAACACAATGAGCAGTTCTTC

cdr3_length: 15
clone_size: -
v_call: TRBV18
j_call: TRBJ2-2
d_call: TRBD1
cdr3_aa: CASSLDGQGAGELFF
cdr3_nt: TGTGCCAGCTCGCTTGACGGACAGGGTGCCGGGGAGCTGTTTTTT

cdr3_length: 11
clone_size: -
v_call: TRBV5-6
j_call: TRBJ2-7
d_call: -
cdr3_aa: CASSLVGEQYF
cdr3_nt: TGTGCCAGCAGCTTGGTAGGCGAGCAGTACTTC

cdr3_length: 16
clone_size: -
v_call: TRBV5-4
j_call: TRBJ1-2
d_call: -
cdr3_aa: CASSLGPRGRNYGYTF
cdr3_nt: TGTGCCAGCAGCTTGGGCCCCCGGGGGCGCAACTATGGCTACACCTTC

cdr3_length: 15
clone_size: -
v_call: TRBV13
j_call: TRBJ2-7
d_call: TRBD2
cdr3_aa: CASSLRGLAGYEQYF
cdr3_nt: TGTGCCAGCAGCTTACGGGGACTAGCGGGATACGAGCAGTACTTC

cdr3_length: 16
clone_size: once
v_call: TRBV7-2
j_call: TRBJ1-1
d_call: -
cdr3_aa: CASSIRQVGDNTEAFF
cdr3_nt: TGTGCCAGCAGCATCCGACAGGTGGGGGATAACACTGAAGCTTTCTTT

cdr3_length: 14
clone_size: -
v_call: TRBV27
j_call: TRBJ2-7
d_call: -
cdr3_aa: CASSWQRLDYEQYF
cdr3_nt: TGTGCCAGCAGTTGGCAGCGTTTGGACTACGAGCAGTACTTC

cdr3_length: 17
clone_size: -
v_call: TRBV4-3
j_call: TRBJ2-1
d_call: -
cdr3_aa: CASSPSLGKTFNNEQFF
cdr3_nt: TGCGCCAGCAGCCCTAGCCTGGGAAAGACATTTAACAATGAGCAGTTCTTC

cdr3_length: 13
clone_size: -
v_call: TRBV6-5
j_call: TRBJ1-2
d_call: -
cdr3_aa: CASSSDRTYGYTF
cdr3_nt: TGTGCCAGCAGTTCCGACAGGACCTATGGCTACACCTTC

cdr3_length: 15
clone_size: -
v_call: TRBV19
j_call: TRBJ2-1
d_call: TRBD2
cdr3_aa: CASSILGLAYNEQFF
cdr3_nt: TGTGCCAGTAGTATCCTGGGACTAGCGTACAATGAGCAGTTCTTC

cdr3_length: 14
clone_size: few
v_call: TRBV27
j_call: TRBJ1-5
d_call: -
cdr3_aa: CASSRAGSSQPQHF
cdr3_nt: TGTGCCAGCAGTCGGGCAGGATCGAGTCAGCCCCAGCATTTT

cdr3_length: 15
clone_size: -
v_call: TRBV11-1
j_call: TRBJ1-6
d_call: TRBD1
cdr3_aa: CASSLSDRASSPLHF
cdr3_nt: TGTGCCAGCAGCCTTTCGGACAGGGCCAGTTCACCCCTCCACTTT

cdr3_length: 13
clone_size: -
v_call: TRBV7-9
j_call: TRBJ1-1
d_call: -
cdr3_aa: CASSSTGSTEAFF
cdr3_nt: TGTGCCAGCAGCTCAACAGGGAGCACTGAAGCTTTCTTT

cdr3_length: 14
clone_size: -
v_call: TRBV18
j_call: TRBJ2-3
d_call: -
cdr3_aa: CASSPRAGADTQYF
cdr3_nt: TGTGCCAGCTCACCCCGGGCCGGCGCAGATACGCAGTATTTT

cdr3_length: 15
clone_size: -
v_call: TRBV7-9
j_call: TRBJ2-5
d_call: TRBD1
cdr3_aa: CASSQKTGLQETQYF
cdr3_nt: TGTGCCAGCAGCCAAAAGACAGGGCTTCAAGAGACCCAGTACTTC

cdr3_length: 13
clone_size: -
v_call: TRBV2
j_call: TRBJ1-1
d_call: -
cdr3_aa: CASSGGAGTEAFF
cdr3_nt: TGTGCCAGCAGTGGGGGGGCCGGAACTGAAGCTTTCTTT

cdr3_length: 16
clone_size: -
v_call: TRBV5-1
j_call: TRBJ1-1
d_call: -
cdr3_aa: CASSLDLLQGDAEAFF
cdr3_nt: TGCGCCAGCAGCTTGGATCTTTTACAGGGAGATGCTGAAGCTTTCTTT

cdr3_length: 15
clone_size: -
v_call: TRBV7-9
j_call: TRBJ2-5
d_call: TRBD1
cdr3_aa: CASSVSTGGKETQYF
cdr3_nt: TGTGCCAGCAGCGTATCGACAGGGGGGAAAGAGACCCAGTACTTC

cdr3_length: 14
clone_size: -
v_call: TRBV25-1
j_call: TRBJ2-7
d_call: -
cdr3_aa: CASSLTTGTYEQYF
cdr3_nt: TGTGCCAGCAGCCTGACTACAGGGACCTACGAGCAGTACTTC

cdr3_length: 14
clone_size: -
v_call: TRBV28
j_call: TRBJ1-6
d_call: -
cdr3_aa: CASVAPPGNSPLHF
cdr3_nt: TGTGCCTCGGTGGCACCCCCGGGTAATTCACCCCTCCACTTT

cdr3_length: 15
clone_size: few
v_call: TRBV6-5
j_call: TRBJ2-6
d_call: -
cdr3_aa: CASSYRESGANVLTF
cdr3_nt: TGTGCCAGCAGTTACAGGGAGTCTGGGGCCAACGTCCTGACTTTC